This entry concerns a single TCR beta chain. Its antigen is not identified. TCRdb itself ran the RT-PCR reads through MiXCR, one entry per CDR3 protein. The sample lists roughly 790,000 distinct CDR3 sequences; 21% were seen once. With 5 bases removed from V and 8 bases from J, the gap between germline ends came to 12 bases. The CDR3 is 12 residues long. This sample is drawn from a study of response to subunit inactivated influenza vaccine. Regarding the study as a whole: Authors suggested each seasonal influenza vaccination recruits few new T cells.

This sample comprised PBMCs from blood, obtained roughly 5 days after vaccination. The receptor was isolated from a man aged 50-59 years who received an inactivated influenza vaccine. The chain has TRBV12-3 or TRBV12-4 and TRBJ1-2, with D uncertain. The chain's CDR3 is CASSQYMVGYTF. The DNA for the CDR3 is TGTGCCAGCAGTCAATACATGGTGGGCTACACCTTC.